Listed here is a single T cell receptor beta chain. The source of the sample is a study of blood T cell repertoires in COVID-19. Study background: There were acute and convalescent COVID-19 samples, and they came from the United States, Italy and Spain. T cells, B-cell-depleted T cells, or PBMCs supplied cDNA or gDNA.

Germline V gene lookup returns CDR1 KGHDR and CDR2 SFDVKD. V was pared by 5 bases and J by 0 bases, with 16 bases of the junction left unmatched. CDR3 length: 20 amino acids. In the original processing: Reference gene primer amplification in the assay estimated nucleated cell counts. The repertoire was sequenced with immunoSEQ multiplex PCR; TCRdb's copy has only in-frame clones and lacks some. D and trimming were read from the DNA, whereas the V and J calls and clone size are those reported in that table. Of over 150,000 clones listed, around 80% are singletons. V and J are TRBV24-1 and TRBJ2-7, with 12 nucleotides matching TRBD2. The clonotype originates from a human donor in a cohort sampled during active COVID-19. The sequencing sample was made of peripheral blood. CDR3 amino acids: CATSALLAGGRCPFSYEQYF. In DNA form, the CDR3 reads TGTGCCACCAGTGCCTTACTAGCGGGAGGTCGCTGTCCTTTCTCCTACGAGCAGTACTTC.